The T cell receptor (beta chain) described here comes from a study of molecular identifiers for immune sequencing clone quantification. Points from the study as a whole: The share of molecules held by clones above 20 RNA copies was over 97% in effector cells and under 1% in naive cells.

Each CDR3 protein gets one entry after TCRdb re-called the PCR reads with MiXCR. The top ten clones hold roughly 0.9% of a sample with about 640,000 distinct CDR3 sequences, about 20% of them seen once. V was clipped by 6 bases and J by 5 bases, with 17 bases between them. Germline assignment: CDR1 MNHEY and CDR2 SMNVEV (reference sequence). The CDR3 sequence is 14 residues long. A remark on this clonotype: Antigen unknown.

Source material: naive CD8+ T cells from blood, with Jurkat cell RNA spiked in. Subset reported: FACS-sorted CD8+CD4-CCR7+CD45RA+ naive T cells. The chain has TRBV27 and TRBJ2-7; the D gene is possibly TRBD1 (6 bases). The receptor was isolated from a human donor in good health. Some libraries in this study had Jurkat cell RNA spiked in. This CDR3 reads CASSDRLYYHEQYF. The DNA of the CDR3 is TGTGCCAGCAGCGACAGGTTGTATTATCACGAGCAGTACTTC.